This T cell receptor beta chain was captured by sequencing in a study of T-cell memory formation after mild COVID-19. General study results and limits: Those CD4+ clones that contracted were mainly in CM and EM (CD8+ ones in EMRA).

Germline V lookup: CDR1 SGDLS, CDR2 YYNGEE. There are 13 residues in the CDR3. Trimming shortened V by 0 bases and J by 2 bases, and 3 bases separated the two germline ends. This clonotype has just a few counts. Its antigen is not identified. TCRdb analysed the 5' RACE reads with MiXCR anew, one entry per CDR3 protein. Of about 250,000 distinct CDR3 sequences in the sample, just over 15% were seen once. The chain combines TRBV9 with TRBJ1-3; D is undetermined. Sequenced sample: PBMCs or a T cell subset sorted from them (not recorded which). The sequence came from an adult woman who had mild COVID-19 (a few samples of this study predate the infection). Cell type and time point are not known. CDR3 region: CASSVEPGNTIYF. CDR3 sequence (DNA): TGTGCCAGCAGCGTAGAACCTGGAAACACCATATATTTT.